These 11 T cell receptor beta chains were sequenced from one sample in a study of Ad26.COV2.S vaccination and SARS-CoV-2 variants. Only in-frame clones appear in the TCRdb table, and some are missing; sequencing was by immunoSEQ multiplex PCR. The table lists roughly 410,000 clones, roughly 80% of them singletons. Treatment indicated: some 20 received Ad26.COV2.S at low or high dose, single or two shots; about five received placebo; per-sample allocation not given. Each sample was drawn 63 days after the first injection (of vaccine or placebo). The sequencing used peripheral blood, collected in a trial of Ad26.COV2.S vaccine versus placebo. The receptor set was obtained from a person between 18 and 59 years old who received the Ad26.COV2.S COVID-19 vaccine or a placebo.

CDR3 in DNA: TGTGCCAGCAGTCCGCTCGGGACAGGGGGCGAAGAGCAGTACTTC. This translates into CASSPLGTGGEEQYF. The chain uses TRBV7-9 and TRBJ2-7, with 12 bases aligning to TRBD1. The CDR3 is made up of 15 amino acids. With V trimmed by 6 bases and J by 7 bases, 10 bases remained unmatched. Germline V CDR1 and CDR2: SEHNR, FQNEAQ (reference sequence). Using reference TRBV7-9 and TRBJ2-7 for the parts outside the CDR3, the full variable domain is DTGVSQNPRHKITKRGQNVTFRCDPISEHNRLYWYRQTLGQGPEFLTYFQNEAQLEKSRLLSDRFSAERPKGSFSTLEIQRTEQGDSAMYLCASSPLGTGGEEQYFGPGTRLTVT.

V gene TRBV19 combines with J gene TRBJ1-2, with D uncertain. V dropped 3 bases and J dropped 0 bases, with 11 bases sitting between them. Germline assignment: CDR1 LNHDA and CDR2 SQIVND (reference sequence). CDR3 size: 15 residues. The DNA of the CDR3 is TGTGCCAGTAGTATTCGTGGCAGTTCTAACTATGGCTACACCTTC. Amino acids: CASSIRGSSNYGYTF.

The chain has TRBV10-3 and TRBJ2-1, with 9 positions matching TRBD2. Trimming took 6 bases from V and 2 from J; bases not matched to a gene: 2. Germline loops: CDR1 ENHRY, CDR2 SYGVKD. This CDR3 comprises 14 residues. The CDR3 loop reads CAIRVAGAYNEQFF. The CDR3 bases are TGTGCCATCAGGGTAGCGGGGGCCTACAATGAGCAGTTCTTC.

This CDR3 is CATTRYAQNNEQFF. The CDR3 bases are TGTGCCACCACCCGCTACGCACAGAACAATGAGCAGTTCTTC. V gene TRBV3-1 (or the pseudogene TRBV3-2) combines with J gene TRBJ2-1; no firm D call. The CDR3 loop spans 14 amino acids. CDR1 is LGHDT, CDR2 YNNKEL, per germline (reference sequence). The V gene lost 10 bases and the J gene lost 5 bases, with 18 bases spanning the gap.

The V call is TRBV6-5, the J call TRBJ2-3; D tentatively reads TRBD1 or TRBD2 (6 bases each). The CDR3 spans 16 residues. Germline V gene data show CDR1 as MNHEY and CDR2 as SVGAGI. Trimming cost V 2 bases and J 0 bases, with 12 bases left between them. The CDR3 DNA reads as TGTGCCAGCAGTTACGGTGGGGGGCCCAGCACAGATACGCAGTATTTT. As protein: CASSYGGGPSTDTQYF.

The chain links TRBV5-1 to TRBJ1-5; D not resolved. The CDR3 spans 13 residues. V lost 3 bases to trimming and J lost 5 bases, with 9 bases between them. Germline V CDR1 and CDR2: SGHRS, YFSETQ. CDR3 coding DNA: TGCGCCAGCAGCTCGGGCTGGGATCAGCCCCAGCATTTT. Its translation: CASSSGWDQPQHF.

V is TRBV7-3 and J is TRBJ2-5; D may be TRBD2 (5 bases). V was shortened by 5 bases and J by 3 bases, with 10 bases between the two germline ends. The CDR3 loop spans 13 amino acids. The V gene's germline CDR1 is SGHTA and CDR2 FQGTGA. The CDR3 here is CASSHAREETQYF. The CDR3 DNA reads TGTGCCAGCAGCCACGCGAGGGAAGAGACCCAGTACTTC.

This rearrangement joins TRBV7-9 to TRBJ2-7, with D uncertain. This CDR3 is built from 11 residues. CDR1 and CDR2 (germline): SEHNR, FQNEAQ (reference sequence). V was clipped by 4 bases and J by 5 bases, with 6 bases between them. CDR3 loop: CASSSADEQYF. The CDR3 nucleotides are TGTGCCAGCAGCTCGGCGGACGAGCAGTACTTC.

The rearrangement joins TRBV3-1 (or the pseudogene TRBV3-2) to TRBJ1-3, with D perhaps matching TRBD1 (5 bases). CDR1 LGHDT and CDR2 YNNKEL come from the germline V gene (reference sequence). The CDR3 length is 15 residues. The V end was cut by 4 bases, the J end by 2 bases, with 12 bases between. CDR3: CASSLLGTPGNTIYF. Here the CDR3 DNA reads TGTGCCAGCAGCCTCCTCGGGACTCCTGGAAACACCATATATTTT.

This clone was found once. DNA of the CDR3: TGTGCTAGTGGTTTGGGACCGGGAGATGAAAAACTGTTTTTT. Its translation is CASGLGPGDEKLFF. The gene calls are TRBV12-5 and TRBJ1-4, with D unclear. Germline lookup yields CDR1 LGHNT and CDR2 FRNRAP. This CDR3 contains 14 residues. With 1 base removed from V and 6 bases from J, the gap between germline ends came to 9 bases.

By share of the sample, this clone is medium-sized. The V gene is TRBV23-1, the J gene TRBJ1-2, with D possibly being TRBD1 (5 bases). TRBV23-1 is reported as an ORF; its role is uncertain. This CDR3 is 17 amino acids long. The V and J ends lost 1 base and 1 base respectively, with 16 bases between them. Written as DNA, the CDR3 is TGCGCCAGCAGTCAATGGGACTGGGGTGATTTTAACTATGGCTACACCTTC. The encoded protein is CASSQWDWGDFNYGYTF.